These T cell receptor beta chains were read from a single sample in a study of CD8+ T cells in alopecia areata. This table comes from immunoSEQ multiplex PCR, and its TCRdb copy is limited to in-frame clones, with some not included. This table holds 200,000 to 250,000 clones, 50% to 65% found once. The starting material was CD4+ T cells sorted from blood, obtained at week 0. These TCRs come from a human donor with alopecia areata. Both conserved end residues are part of each CDR3. Each record gives: J gene, V gene, clone size, D gene, CDR3 protein, CDR3 DNA. D genes are given only for firm matches. Clone size appears in some rows only: once, few, many, or a class for an expanded clone.

>TRBJ2-3|TRBV5-1|.|.
CTSSYNTGTASTDTQYF
TGCACCAGCAGCTACAATACCGGGACGGCTAGCACAGATACGCAGTATTTT
>TRBJ2-7|TRBV4-1|.|.
CASSQEGGTRYYEQYF
TGCGCCAGCAGCCAAGAAGGAGGGACAAGATACTACGAGCAGTACTTC
>TRBJ2-5|TRBV5-1|.|.
CASSTTWETQYF
TGCGCCAGCAGCACTACGTGGGAGACCCAGTACTTC
>TRBJ1-5|TRBV4-2|.|TRBD1
CASSQEIQGREPQHF
TGTGCCAGCAGCCAAGAGATACAGGGGAGAGAGCCCCAGCATTTT
>TRBJ2-3|TRBV6-1|.|TRBD2
CASSEPTSGRVDTQYF
TGTGCCAGCAGCGAACCTACTAGCGGGAGAGTGGATACGCAGTATTTT
>TRBJ2-1|TRBV11-2|few|TRBD2
CASNPAGILAGYNEQFF
TGTGCCAGCAACCCCGCCGGGATCCTAGCGGGGTACAATGAGCAGTTCTTC
>TRBJ2-2|TRBV10-3|few|TRBD2
CAVGSGGPTGELFF
TGTGCCGTGGGGAGCGGGGGTCCCACCGGGGAGCTGTTTTTT
>TRBJ2-7|TRBV7-2|.|.
CASSLERAYEQYF
TGTGCCAGCAGCTTAGAAAGAGCGTACGAGCAGTACTTC
>TRBJ2-7|TRBV30|once|.
CAWSATGRYEQYF
TGTGCCTGGAGTGCAACAGGCCGCTACGAGCAGTACTTC
>TRBJ1-3|TRBV5-4|many|TRBD1
CASSQDRNGNTIYF
TGTGCCAGCAGCCAGGACAGGAACGGGAACACCATATATTTT
>TRBJ1-1|TRBV9|.|.
CASSNLNTEAFF
TGTGCCAGCAGCAACTTGAACACTGAAGCTTTCTTT
>TRBJ1-2|TRBV6-6|.|.
CASRTTGYYGYTF
TGTGCCAGCAGGACGACAGGCTACTATGGCTACACCTTC
>TRBJ2-7|TRBV18|.|.
CASSPGAGESSYEQYF
TGTGCCAGCTCACCTGGAGCGGGCGAGAGCTCCTACGAGCAGTACTTC
>TRBJ2-2|TRBV9|.|TRBD1
CASSPGQETGELFF
TGTGCCAGCAGCCCCGGACAGGAAACCGGGGAGCTGTTTTTT
>TRBJ2-3|TRBV4-1|.|.
CASSQAKTVPQIDTQYF
TGCGCCAGCAGCCAAGCTAAAACAGTCCCCCAGATCGATACGCAGTATTTT
>TRBJ2-7|TRBV19|few|.
CATAMAYEQYF
TGTGCTACAGCGATGGCCTACGAGCAGTACTTC
>TRBJ2-7|TRBV6-1|.|.
CASRETGTPNQDEQYF
TGTGCCAGCAGAGAAACCGGGACACCGAATCAGGACGAGCAGTACTTC
>TRBJ2-7|TRBV7-3|few|TRBD1
CASSATTGGHSEQYF
TGTGCCAGCAGCGCCACGACAGGGGGCCACTCCGAGCAGTACTTC
>TRBJ1-1|TRBV30|.|.
CAWRPGATEAFF
TGTGCCTGGAGGCCCGGGGCCACTGAAGCTTTCTTT
>TRBJ1-2|TRBV2|.|.
CASSENVYGYTF
TGTGCCAGCAGTGAAAATGTGTATGGCTACACCTTC
>TRBJ1-1|TRBV30|.|.
CAWSHTEAFF
TGTGCCTGGAGCCACACTGAAGCTTTCTTT
>TRBJ2-2|TRBV7-9|many|.
CASSLGRRQANTGELFF
TGTGCCAGCAGCTTAGGGCGGAGACAGGCGAACACCGGGGAGCTGTTTTTT
>TRBJ2-7|TRBV6-5|.|TRBD2
CASSTLSAGGHEQYF
TGTGCCAGCAGTACCCTCTCGGCGGGAGGCCACGAGCAGTACTTC
>TRBJ1-1|TRBV29-1|once|.
CSVEPGETRAFF
TGCAGCGTTGAACCAGGGGAGACTCGAGCTTTCTTT
>TRBJ1-3|TRBV27|few|.
CASSYSGTRSGNTIYF
TGTGCCAGCAGTTACTCGGGGACACGGTCTGGAAACACCATATATTTT
>TRBJ2-5|TRBV18|.|.
CASSPRGPETQYF
TGTGCCAGCTCACCACGGGGACCGGAGACCCAGTACTTC
>TRBJ1-2|TRBV6-5|few|TRBD1
CASSQPGQRVRGYTF
TGTGCCAGCAGTCAACCGGGACAGCGAGTTCGTGGCTACACCTTC
>TRBJ2-3|TRBV5-1|.|TRBD2
CASSLRGSGTDTQYF
TGCGCCAGCAGCTTGCGCGGGAGTGGCACAGATACGCAGTATTTT
>TRBJ2-3|TRBV15|.|TRBD2
CATSRVLAGATSTDTQYF
TGTGCCACCAGCAGAGTTCTAGCGGGAGCGACTAGCACAGATACGCAGTATTTT
>TRBJ2-1|TRBV6-5|.|TRBD2
CASRRLAGEGQFF
TGTGCCAGCAGACGGCTAGCGGGAGAAGGGCAGTTCTTC
>TRBJ1-5|TRBV5-1|.|.
CASSLSGGWQPQHF
TGCGCCAGCAGCTTGAGCGGGGGGTGGCAGCCCCAGCATTTT
>TRBJ1-1|TRBV29-1|few|.
CSVSGQNTEAFF
TGCAGCGTCTCGGGACAGAACACTGAAGCTTTCTTT
>TRBJ1-3|TRBV30|.|.
CAWSVIFGYSGNTIYF
TGTGCCTGGAGTGTAATCTTCGGCTATTCTGGAAACACCATATATTTT
>TRBJ2-7|TRBV2|.|.
CATRGAYEQYF
TGTGCCACCCGAGGGGCCTACGAGCAGTACTTC
>TRBJ1-1|TRBV7-2|.|.
CASSLAGQTTEAFF
TGTGCCAGCAGCTTAGCCGGGCAGACCACTGAAGCTTTCTTT
>TRBJ2-1|TRBV2|.|TRBD2
CASSGRESGSLGFF
TGTGCCAGCAGTGGCAGGGAAAGCGGGAGTCTTGGGTTCTTC
>TRBJ1-1|TRBV18|few|.
CASSPRLGREVTEAFF
TGTGCCAGCTCACCAAGACTAGGCAGAGAGGTCACTGAAGCTTTCTTT
>TRBJ1-2|TRBV30|once|.
CAWSDRVDYGYTF
TGTGCCTGGAGTGATAGGGTAGACTATGGCTACACCTTC
>TRBJ1-1|TRBV7-9|.|.
CASSPNGYTEAFF
TGTGCCAGCAGCCCCAACGGGTACACTGAAGCTTTCTTT
>TRBJ2-2|TRBV4-1|few|.
CASSQDPRVGFTGTTNTGELFF
TGCGCCAGCAGCCAAGATCCTCGGGTCGGCTTCACCGGGACAACGAACACCGGGGAGCTGTTTTTT
>TRBJ2-7|TRBV15|.|TRBD2
CATSRDRVLAGTTLSYEQYF
TGTGCCACCAGCAGAGATCGGGTCCTAGCGGGGACGACGCTTTCCTACGAGCAGTACTTC
>TRBJ2-3|TRBV9|.|TRBD1
CASSKRQGSYTDTQYF
TGTGCCAGCAGCAAGCGACAGGGGTCATACACAGATACGCAGTATTTT
>TRBJ2-1|TRBV30|.|.
CAWNGRGAGPRNEQFF
TGTGCCTGGAACGGCCGTGGTGCGGGACCGAGGAATGAGCAGTTCTTC
>TRBJ2-2|TRBV5-1|.|.
CASSLQDTGELFF
TGCGCCAGCAGCCTCCAGGACACCGGGGAGCTGTTTTTT
>TRBJ1-4|TRBV29-1|.|.
CSVLQGLSRGEKLFF
TGCAGCGTCCTCCAAGGACTTTCCAGGGGTGAAAAACTGTTTTTT
>TRBJ1-1|TRBV6-1|.|TRBD1
CASSPLRQGDTEAFF
TGTGCCAGCAGTCCACTGAGACAGGGGGACACTGAAGCTTTCTTT
>TRBJ1-2|TRBV7-9|.|TRBD1
CASSRIDRDGYTF
TGTGCCAGCAGCCGCATTGACAGGGACGGCTACACCTTC
>TRBJ1-6|TRBV2|once|.
CASNGGNPPLHF
TGTGCCAGCAACGGAGGGAATCCACCCCTCCACTTT
>TRBJ2-7|TRBV19|few|.
CASSMSGLTPTYEQYF
TGTGCCAGTAGTATGAGCGGACTCACCCCGACCTACGAGCAGTACTTC
>TRBJ2-6|TRBV7-6|.|.
CASSSRSGYSGANVLTF
TGTGCCAGCAGCTCTCGGTCCGGGTACTCTGGGGCCAACGTCCTGACTTTC
>TRBJ2-2|TRBV29-1|few|TRBD1
CSGRQGNTGELFF
TGCAGCGGCAGACAGGGGAACACCGGGGAGCTGTTTTTT
>TRBJ1-2|TRBV19|.|TRBD1
CASSSPGTAYGYTF
TGTGCCAGTAGTAGCCCCGGGACAGCGTATGGCTACACCTTC
>TRBJ2-3|TRBV5-1|.|TRBD1
CASSLRDRTDTQYF
TGCGCCAGCAGCTTGAGGGACAGAACAGATACGCAGTATTTT
>TRBJ2-7|TRBV7-2|many|TRBD2
CASSTRTSGLYEQYF
TGTGCCAGCAGCACTAGGACTAGCGGACTCTACGAGCAGTACTTC
>TRBJ2-5|TRBV5-1|.|TRBD1
CASSNVGQAGLETQYF
TGCGCCAGCAGCAACGTCGGACAGGCGGGCTTAGAGACCCAGTACTTC
>TRBJ2-5|TRBV30|once|TRBD2
CACPLAGYQKETQYF
TGTGCCTGTCCCCTAGCGGGGTACCAGAAAGAGACCCAGTACTTC
>TRBJ1-5|TRBV30|.|.
CAWSETGGQPQHF
TGTGCCTGGAGTGAGACGGGAGGGCAGCCCCAGCATTTT